Sequencing of this T cell receptor (beta chain) was carried out in a study of T cells expressing NK-cell markers. Background on the study: Seven of the eight sequenced donors were HCMV-seropositive; one was seronegative.

Making the TCR beta cDNA relied on 5'RACE template switching with UMIs. TCRdb re-called the 5' RACE reads and catalogs CDR3 proteins one per entry, DNA excluded. The listing records about 400,000 distinct CDR3 sequences. In germline, CDR1 is SEHNR, CDR2 FQNEAQ (reference sequence). This CDR3 is 15 amino acids long. This chain uses TRBV7-9 with TRBJ1-2. The material sequenced was blood T cells: a sorted CD56 or NKG2C T cell subset, CD4+ or CD8+ T cells, or bulk PBMC T cells (not recorded which). The sequence derives from a woman aged 45-65 years in good health. CDR3 amino acids: CASSLVSPANYGYTF.